A selection of T cell receptor beta chains follows, all from one sample in a study of T cells in Graves' hyperthyroidism and ophthalmopathy. TCRdb reprocessed the multiplex PCR reads via MiXCR and lists one record per CDR3 protein. The profile covers about 98,000 distinct CDR3 sequences, with 40% appearing a single time and 10% taken by the ten largest. Sequenced material: peripheral blood or thyroid tissue (not recorded which). The receptors stem from a woman in her twenties or thirties with Graves' hyperthyroidism. Both conserved end residues are part of each CDR3.

cdr3_aa,cdr3_length,v_call,j_call
CASSNPSKPDTQYF,14,TRBV19,TRBJ2-3
CASSVVEPGANYGYTF,16,TRBV9,TRBJ1-2
CAISPPHAADTQYF,14,TRBV10-3,TRBJ2-3
CASSLGQGARPEQYF,15,TRBV13,TRBJ2-7
CASSFTGANVLTF,13,TRBV7-2,TRBJ2-6
CASSQPGTLLTGELFF,16,TRBV7-9,TRBJ2-2
CASSLTGFREETQYF,15,TRBV5-1,TRBJ2-5
CASSPGGGDYEQYF,14,TRBV14,TRBJ2-7
CASRASGRQYF,11,TRBV19,TRBJ2-3
CASSWTGVIPYEQYF,15,TRBV6-5,TRBJ2-7
CSARGLAGAGAQYF,14,TRBV20-1,TRBJ2-5
CASRRTANMDEKLFF,15,TRBV2,TRBJ1-4